This TCR beta chain was sequenced for a study of blood T cell repertoires in COVID-19. Whole-study context: The United States, Italy and Spain provided the acute and convalescent COVID-19 samples. The cDNA or gDNA used as material had been derived from T cells, B-cell-depleted T cells, or PBMCs.

Authors' data handling: Amplification with reference gene primers provided the estimates of nucleated cell counts. Clones were sequenced by immunoSEQ multiplex PCR, and TCRdb holds only the in-frame ones, with some missing. V, J and clone size are taken as reported in that table, and D and trimming were inferred from the DNA itself. The sample has about 670,000 clones; just under 90% are singletons. In germline, CDR1 is SEHNR, CDR2 FQNEAQ (reference sequence). Trimming took off 5 bases at V and 2 bases at J, with 16 bases between the two ends. This CDR3 spans 16 amino acids. The chain couples TRBV7-9 to TRBJ1-3; the D gene is possibly TRBD1 (5 bases). The sequencing input was peripheral blood. The receptor was isolated from a woman aged 18-29 years with acute or convalescent COVID-19. DNA of the CDR3: TGTGCCAGCAGCCCCGGGGGGAGGGGAACTGGAAACACCATATATTTT. It translates to CASSPGGRGTGNTIYF.